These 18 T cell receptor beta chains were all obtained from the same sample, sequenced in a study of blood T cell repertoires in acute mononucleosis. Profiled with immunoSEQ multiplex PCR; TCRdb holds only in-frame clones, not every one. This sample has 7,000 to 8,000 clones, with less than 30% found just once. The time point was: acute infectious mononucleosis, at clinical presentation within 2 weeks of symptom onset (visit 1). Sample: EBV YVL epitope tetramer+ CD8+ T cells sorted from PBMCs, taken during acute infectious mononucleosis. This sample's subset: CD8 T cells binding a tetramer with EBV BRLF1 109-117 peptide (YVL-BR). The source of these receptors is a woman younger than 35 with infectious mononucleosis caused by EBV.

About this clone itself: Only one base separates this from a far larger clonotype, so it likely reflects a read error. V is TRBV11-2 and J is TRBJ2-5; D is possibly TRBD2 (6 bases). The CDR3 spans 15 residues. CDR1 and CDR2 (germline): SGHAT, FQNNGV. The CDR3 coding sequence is TGTGCCAGCATGAGGGAGTTGGCGGGGCAAGAGACCCGGTACTTC. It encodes CASMRELAGQETRYF.

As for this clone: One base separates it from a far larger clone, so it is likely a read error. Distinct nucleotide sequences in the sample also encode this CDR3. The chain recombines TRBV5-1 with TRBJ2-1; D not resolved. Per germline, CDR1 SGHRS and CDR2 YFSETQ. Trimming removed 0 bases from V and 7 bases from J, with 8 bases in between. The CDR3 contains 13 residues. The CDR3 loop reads CASSLAGPNEQFF. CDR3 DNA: TGCGCCAGCAGCTTGGCCGGCCCTAATGAGCAGTTCTTC.

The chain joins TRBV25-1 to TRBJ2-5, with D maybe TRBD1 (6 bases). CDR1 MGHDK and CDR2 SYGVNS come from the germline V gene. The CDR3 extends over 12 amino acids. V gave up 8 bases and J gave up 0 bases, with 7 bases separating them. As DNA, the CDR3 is TGTGCCAGCCAGGGGTACCAAGAGACCCAGTACTTC. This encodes CASQGYQETQYF. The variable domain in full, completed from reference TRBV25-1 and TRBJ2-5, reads EADIYQTPRYLVIGTGKKITLECSQTMGHDKMYWYQQDPGMELHLIHYSYGVNSTEKGDLSSESTVSRIRTEHFPLTLESARPSHTSQYLCASQGYQETQYFGPGTRLLVL.

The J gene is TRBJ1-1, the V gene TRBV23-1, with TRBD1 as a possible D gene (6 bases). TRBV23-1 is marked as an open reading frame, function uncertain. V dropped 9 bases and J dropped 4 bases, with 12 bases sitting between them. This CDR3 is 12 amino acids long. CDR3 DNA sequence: TGCGCCAGTAAACAGGGACGCACTGAAGCTTTCTTT. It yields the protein CASKQGRTEAFF.

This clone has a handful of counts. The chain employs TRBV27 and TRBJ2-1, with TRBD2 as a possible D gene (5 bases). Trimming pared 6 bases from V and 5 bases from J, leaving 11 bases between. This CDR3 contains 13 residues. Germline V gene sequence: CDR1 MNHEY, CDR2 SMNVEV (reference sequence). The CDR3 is CASSLDGDNEQFF. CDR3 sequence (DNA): TGTGCCAGCAGCTTAGACGGGGACAATGAGCAGTTCTTC.

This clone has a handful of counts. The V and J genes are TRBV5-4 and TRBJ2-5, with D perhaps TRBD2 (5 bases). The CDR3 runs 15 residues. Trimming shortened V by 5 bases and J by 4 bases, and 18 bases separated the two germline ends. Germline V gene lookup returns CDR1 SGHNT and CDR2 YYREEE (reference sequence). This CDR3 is CASSFGTGSGETQYF. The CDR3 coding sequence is TGTGCCAGCAGTTTCGGAACGGGGAGCGGAGAGACCCAGTACTTC.

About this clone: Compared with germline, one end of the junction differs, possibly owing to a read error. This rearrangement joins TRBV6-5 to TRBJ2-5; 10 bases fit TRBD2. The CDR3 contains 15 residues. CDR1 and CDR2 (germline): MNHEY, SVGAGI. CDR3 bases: TGCGCCAGCAGCTTACTAGCGGGGAGCCAAGAGATCCAGTACTTC. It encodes CASSLLAGSQEIQYF.

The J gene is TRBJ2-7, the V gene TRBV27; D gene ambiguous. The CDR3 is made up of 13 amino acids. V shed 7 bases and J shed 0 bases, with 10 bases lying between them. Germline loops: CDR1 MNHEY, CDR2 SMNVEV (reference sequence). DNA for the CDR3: TGTGCCAGCAAGAGCCTTAGCTCCTACGAGCAGTACTTC. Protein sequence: CASKSLSSYEQYF.

The chain's CDR3 is CASSPQKKTGSIYF. In DNA form, the CDR3 reads TGTGCCAGCAGCCCCCAAAAGAAGACAGGGAGCATATATTTT. This sequence joins TRBV7-3 and TRBJ1-3, with 7 bases fitting TRBD1. The CDR3 is made up of 14 amino acids. CDR1 is SGHTA and CDR2 is FQGTGA in the germline V gene. V gave up 5 bases and J gave up 12 bases; unmatched junction bases: 13.

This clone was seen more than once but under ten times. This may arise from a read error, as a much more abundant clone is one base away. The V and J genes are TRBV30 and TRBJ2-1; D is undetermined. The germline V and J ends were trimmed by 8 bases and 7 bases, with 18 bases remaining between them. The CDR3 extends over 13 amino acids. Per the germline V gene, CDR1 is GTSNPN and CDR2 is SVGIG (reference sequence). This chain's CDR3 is CASSLALQNEQFF. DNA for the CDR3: TGTGCCAGCAGCTTGGCCCTTCAAAATGAGCAGTTCTTC.

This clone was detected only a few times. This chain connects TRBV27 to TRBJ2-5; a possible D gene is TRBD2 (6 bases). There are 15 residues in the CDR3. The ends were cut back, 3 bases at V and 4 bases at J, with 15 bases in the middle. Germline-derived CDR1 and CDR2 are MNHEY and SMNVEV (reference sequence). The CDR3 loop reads CASSFLEGQAETQYF. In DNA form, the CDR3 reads TGTGCCAGCAGTTTCCTGGAGGGCCAGGCAGAGACCCAGTACTTC.

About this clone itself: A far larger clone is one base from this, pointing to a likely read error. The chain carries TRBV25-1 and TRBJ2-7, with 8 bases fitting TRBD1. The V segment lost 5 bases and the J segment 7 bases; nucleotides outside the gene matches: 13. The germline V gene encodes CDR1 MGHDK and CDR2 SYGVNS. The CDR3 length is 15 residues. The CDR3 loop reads CASSPWTGPHNEQYF. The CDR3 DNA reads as TGTGCCAGCAGTCCCTGGACAGGGCCCCATAATGAGCAGTACTTC.

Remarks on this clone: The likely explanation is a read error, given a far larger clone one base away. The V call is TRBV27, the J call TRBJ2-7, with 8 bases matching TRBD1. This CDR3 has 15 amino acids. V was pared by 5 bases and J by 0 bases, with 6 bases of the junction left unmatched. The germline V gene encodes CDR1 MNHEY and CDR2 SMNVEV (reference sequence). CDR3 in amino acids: CASSPGQGSSYEQYF. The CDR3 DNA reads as TGTGCCAGCAGTCCTGGACAGGGAAGCTCCTACGAGCAGTACTTC.

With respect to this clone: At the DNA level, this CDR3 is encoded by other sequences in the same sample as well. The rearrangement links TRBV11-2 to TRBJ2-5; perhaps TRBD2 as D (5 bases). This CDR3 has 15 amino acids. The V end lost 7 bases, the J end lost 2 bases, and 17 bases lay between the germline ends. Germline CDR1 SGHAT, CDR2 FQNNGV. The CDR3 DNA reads TGTGCCAGCATGTGGGAGTTGGCTGGGCAAGAGACCCAGTACTTC. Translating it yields CASMWELAGQETQYF.

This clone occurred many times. DNA of the CDR3: TGTGCCAGCAGCTTAACTAGCGGGAGTTCAGATACGCAGTATTTT. Its translation: CASSLTSGSSDTQYF. This sequence joins TRBV7-3 and TRBJ2-3, with TRBD2 identical over 9 bases. Germline values: CDR1 SGHTA, CDR2 FQGTGA. This CDR3 has 15 amino acids. V was clipped by 0 bases and J by 4 bases; unmatched bases: 2.

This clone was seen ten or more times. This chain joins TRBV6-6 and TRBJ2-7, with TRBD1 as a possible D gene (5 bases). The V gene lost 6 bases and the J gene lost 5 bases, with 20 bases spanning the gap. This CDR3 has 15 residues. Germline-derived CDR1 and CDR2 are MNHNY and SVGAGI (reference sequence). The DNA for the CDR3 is TGTGCCAGCAGCGCCACTGACAGCCGGCATGACGAGCAGTACTTC. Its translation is CASSATDSRHDEQYF.

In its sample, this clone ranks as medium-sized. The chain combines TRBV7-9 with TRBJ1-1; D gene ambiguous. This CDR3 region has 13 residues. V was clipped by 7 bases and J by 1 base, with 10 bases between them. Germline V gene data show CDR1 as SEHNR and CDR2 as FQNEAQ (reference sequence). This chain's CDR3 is CASTTGGNTEAFF. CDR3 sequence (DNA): TGTGCCAGCACCACGGGCGGGAACACTGAAGCTTTCTTT. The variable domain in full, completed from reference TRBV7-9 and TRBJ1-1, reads DTGVSQNPRHKITKRGQNVTFRCDPISEHNRLYWYRQTLGQGPEFLTYFQNEAQLEKSRLLSDRFSAERPKGSFSTLEIQRTEQGDSAMYLCASTTGGNTEAFFGQGTRLTVV.

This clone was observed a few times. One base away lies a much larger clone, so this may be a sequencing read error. The CDR3 DNA follows: TGCGCCAGCCGCTTGGCCGGGGGGGGGCCAAGTGGCTACACCTTC. Amino acids: CASRLAGGGPSGYTF. The chain combines TRBV5-1 with TRBJ1-2, with D perhaps TRBD1 (6 bases). The CDR3 runs to 15 residues. The germline gives CDR1 SGHRS, CDR2 YFSETQ.